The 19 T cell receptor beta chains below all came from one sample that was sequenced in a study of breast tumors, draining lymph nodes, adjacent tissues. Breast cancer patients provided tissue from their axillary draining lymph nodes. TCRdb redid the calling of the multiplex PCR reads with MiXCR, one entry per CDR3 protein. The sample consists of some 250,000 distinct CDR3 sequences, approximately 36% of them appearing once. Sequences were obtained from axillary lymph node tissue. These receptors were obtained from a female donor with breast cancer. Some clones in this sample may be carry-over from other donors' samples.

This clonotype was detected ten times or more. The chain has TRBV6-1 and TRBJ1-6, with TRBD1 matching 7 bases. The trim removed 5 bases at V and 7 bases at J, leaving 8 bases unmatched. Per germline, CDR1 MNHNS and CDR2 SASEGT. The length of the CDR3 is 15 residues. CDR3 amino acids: CASSSRTGVNSPLHF. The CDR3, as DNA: TGTGCCAGCAGTAGCAGGACAGGAGTAAATTCACCCCTCCACTTT.

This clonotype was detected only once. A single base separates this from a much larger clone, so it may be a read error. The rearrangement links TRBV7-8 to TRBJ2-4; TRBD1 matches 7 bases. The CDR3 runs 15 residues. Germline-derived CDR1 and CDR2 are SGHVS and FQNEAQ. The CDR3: CASSLETGSKNIQHF. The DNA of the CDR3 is TGTGCCAGCAGCCTTGAGACAGGGTCCAAAAACATTCAGCACTTC.

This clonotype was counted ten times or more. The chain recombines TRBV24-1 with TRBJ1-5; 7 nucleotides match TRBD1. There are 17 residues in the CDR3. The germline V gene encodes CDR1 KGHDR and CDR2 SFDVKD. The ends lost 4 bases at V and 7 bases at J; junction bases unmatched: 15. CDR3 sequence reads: CATSDLPLDRVSQPQHF. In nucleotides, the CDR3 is TGTGCCACCAGTGACCTTCCGTTAGACAGGGTTAGCCAGCCCCAGCATTTT.

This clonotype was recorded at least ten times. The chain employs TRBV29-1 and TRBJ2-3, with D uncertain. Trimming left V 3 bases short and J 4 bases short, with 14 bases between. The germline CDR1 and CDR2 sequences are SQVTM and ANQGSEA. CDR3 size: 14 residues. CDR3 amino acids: CSVENRDSADTQYF. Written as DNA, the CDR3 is TGCAGCGTTGAGAATAGAGATTCCGCAGATACGCAGTATTTT.

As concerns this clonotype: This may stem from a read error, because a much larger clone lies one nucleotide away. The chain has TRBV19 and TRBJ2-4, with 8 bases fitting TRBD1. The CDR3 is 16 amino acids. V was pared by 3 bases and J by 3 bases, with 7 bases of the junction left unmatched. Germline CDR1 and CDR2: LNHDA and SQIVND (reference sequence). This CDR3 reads CASSILQGAVKNIQYF. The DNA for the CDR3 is TGTGCCAGTAGTATCCTTCAGGGGGCGGTCAAAAACATTCAGTACTTC.

As DNA, the CDR3 is TGTGCCAGCAGTGAAATGAACAGGGATAATGAAAAACTGTTTTTT. It encodes CASSEMNRDNEKLFF. This chain uses TRBV25-1 with TRBJ1-4, with D perhaps TRBD1 (6 bases). CDR1 is MGHDK, CDR2 SYGVNS, per germline. CDR3 size: 15 residues. V was cut by 2 bases and J by 4 bases, with 11 bases left in between. Together with reference TRBV25-1 and TRBJ1-4, the CDR3 gives the full variable domain: EADIYQTPRYLVIGTGKKITLECSQTMGHDKMYWYQQDPGMELHLIHYSYGVNSTEKGDLSSESTVSRIRTEHFPLTLESARPSHTSQYLCASSEMNRDNEKLFFGSGTQLSVL.

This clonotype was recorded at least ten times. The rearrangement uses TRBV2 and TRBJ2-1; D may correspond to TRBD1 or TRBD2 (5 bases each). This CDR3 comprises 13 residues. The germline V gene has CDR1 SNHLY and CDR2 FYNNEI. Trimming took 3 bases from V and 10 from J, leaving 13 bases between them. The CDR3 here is CASSDNWGSEQFF. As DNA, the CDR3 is TGTGCCAGCAGTGATAATTGGGGGAGCGAGCAGTTCTTC.

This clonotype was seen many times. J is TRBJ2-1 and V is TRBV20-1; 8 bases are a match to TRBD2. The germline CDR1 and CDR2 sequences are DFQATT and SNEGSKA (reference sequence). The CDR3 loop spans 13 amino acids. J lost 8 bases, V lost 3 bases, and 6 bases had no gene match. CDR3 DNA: TGCAGTGCTAGCGGGGGGGCCATATATGAGCAGTTCTTC. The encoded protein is CSASGGAIYEQFF.

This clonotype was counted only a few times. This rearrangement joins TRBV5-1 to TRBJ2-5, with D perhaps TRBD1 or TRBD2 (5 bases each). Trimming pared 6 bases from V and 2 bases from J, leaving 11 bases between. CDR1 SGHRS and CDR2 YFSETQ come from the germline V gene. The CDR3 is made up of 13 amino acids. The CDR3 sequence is CASKGPIQETQYF. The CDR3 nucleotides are TGCGCCAGCAAGGGACCGATACAAGAGACCCAGTACTTC.

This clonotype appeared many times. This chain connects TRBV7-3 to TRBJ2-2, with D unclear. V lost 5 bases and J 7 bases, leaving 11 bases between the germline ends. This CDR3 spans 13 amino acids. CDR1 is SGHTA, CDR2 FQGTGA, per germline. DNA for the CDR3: TGTGCCAGCAGCCCCAGTGGTATCGGGGAGCTGTTTTTT. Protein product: CASSPSGIGELFF.

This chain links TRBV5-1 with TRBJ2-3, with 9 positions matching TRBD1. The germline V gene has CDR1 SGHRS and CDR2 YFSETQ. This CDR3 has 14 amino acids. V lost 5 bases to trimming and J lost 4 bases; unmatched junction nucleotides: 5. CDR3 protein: CASSSGQGPDTQYF. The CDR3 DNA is TGCGCCAGCAGTTCGGGACAGGGCCCAGATACGCAGTATTTT.

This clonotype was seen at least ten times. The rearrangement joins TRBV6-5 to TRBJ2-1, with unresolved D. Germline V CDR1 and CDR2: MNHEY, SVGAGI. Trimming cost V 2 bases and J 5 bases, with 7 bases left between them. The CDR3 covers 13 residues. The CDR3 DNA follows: TGTGCCAGCAGTTACGTACGGAACAATGAGCAGTTCTTC. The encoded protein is CASSYVRNNEQFF.

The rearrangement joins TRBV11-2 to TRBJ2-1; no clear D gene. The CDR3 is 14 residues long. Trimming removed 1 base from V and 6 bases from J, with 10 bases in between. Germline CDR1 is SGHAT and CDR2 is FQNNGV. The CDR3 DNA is TGTGCCAGCAGCTTAGCCACTACATCCAATGAGCAGTTCTTC. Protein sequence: CASSLATTSNEQFF. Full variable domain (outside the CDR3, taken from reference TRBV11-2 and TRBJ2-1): EAGVAQSPRYKIIEKRQSVAFWCNPISGHATLYWYQQILGQGPKLLIQFQNNGVVDDSQLPKDRFSAERLKGVDSTLKIQPAKLEDSAVYLCASSLATTSNEQFFGPGTRLTVL.

The CDR3 sequence is CASSPNRGYTF. The CDR3 DNA reads TGTGCCAGCAGCCCCAACAGGGGCTACACCTTC. The V and J genes are TRBV7-3 and TRBJ1-2, with TRBD1 as a possible D gene (5 bases). CDR3 length equals 11 residues. Per germline, CDR1 SGHTA and CDR2 FQGTGA. Trimming took off 5 bases at V and 8 bases at J, with 9 bases between the two ends.

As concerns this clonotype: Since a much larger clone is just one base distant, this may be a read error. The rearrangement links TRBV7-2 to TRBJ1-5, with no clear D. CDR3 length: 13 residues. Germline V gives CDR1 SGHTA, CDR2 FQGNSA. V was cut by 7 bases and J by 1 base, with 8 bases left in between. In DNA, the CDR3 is TGTGCCAGCAACTTTTGGAGCAATCAGCCCCAGCATTTT. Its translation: CASNFWSNQPQHF.

The chain's CDR3 is CASSYDQGIPSTDTQYF. In nucleotides, the CDR3 is TGTGCCAGCAGTTACGACCAGGGGATTCCGAGCACAGATACGCAGTATTTT. The rearrangement uses TRBV6-6 and TRBJ2-3; TRBD1 might be the D (6 bases). Germline V gene lookup returns CDR1 MNHNY and CDR2 SVGAGI (reference sequence). This CDR3 contains 17 residues. Trimming cost V 2 bases and J 0 bases, with 15 bases left between them.

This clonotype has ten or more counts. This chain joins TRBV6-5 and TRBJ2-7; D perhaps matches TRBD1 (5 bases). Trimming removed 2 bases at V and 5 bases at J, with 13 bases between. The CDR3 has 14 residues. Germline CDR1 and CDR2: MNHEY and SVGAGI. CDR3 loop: CASSYQGDTDEQYF. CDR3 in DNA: TGTGCCAGCAGTTACCAAGGGGATACCGACGAGCAGTACTTC.

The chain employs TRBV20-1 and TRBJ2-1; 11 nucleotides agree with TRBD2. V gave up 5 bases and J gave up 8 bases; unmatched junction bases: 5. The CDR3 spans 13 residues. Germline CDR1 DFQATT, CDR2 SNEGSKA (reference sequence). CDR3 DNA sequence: TGCAGTGCTCCTAGCGGGAGGAACTATGAGCAGTTCTTC. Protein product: CSAPSGRNYEQFF.

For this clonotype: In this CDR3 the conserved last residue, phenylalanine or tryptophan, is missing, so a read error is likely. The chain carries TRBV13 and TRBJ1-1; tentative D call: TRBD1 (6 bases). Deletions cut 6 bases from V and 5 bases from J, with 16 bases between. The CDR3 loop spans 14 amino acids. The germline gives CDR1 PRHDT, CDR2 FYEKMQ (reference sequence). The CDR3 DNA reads TGTGCCAGCAGTCGTAAAGGGGGTTTGACTGAAGCTTTCTTG. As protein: CASSRKGGLTEAFL.